This T cell receptor (beta chain) was found in a study of shared clonotypes between healthy human individuals. Findings and limits, study-wide: Naive subsets typically showed greater estimated richness than memory subsets.

Per germline, CDR1 MDHEN and CDR2 SYDVKM. Trimming at V came to 8 bases and at J to 0 bases, leaving 2 bases not matched to a gene. The CDR3 has 15 amino acids. In the case of this clone: Its target is unknown.

Libraries were prepared by immunoSEQ multiplex PCR; TCRdb keeps only in-frame clonotypes and omits some of them. The sample shows more than 400,000 clones, approximately 94% of them seen only once. The chain carries TRBV28 and TRBJ2-1; 12 bases are a match to TRBD2. Input material: naive CD4+ T cells sorted from blood. As for subset: CD45RA+ positively selected. The sequence came from a woman aged 25-40 years in good health. Here the CDR3 reads CASLAGGSSYNEQFF. CDR3 nucleotide sequence: TGTGCCAGCCTAGCGGGAGGGAGCTCCTACAATGAGCAGTTCTTC.